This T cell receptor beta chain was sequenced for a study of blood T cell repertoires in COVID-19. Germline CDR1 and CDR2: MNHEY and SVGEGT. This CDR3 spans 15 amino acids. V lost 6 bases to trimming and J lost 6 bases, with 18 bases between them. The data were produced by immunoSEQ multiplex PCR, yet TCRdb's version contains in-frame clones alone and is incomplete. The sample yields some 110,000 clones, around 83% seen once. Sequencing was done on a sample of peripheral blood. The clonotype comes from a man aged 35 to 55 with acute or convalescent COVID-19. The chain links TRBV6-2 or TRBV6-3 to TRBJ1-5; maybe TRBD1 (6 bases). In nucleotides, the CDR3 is TGTGCCAGCAGCCTAACCACAGGGATCAGTCAGCCCCAGCATTTT. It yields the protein CASSLTTGISQPQHF.